This entry describes one TCR beta chain. No antigen is known for it. The repertoire was sequenced with immunoSEQ multiplex PCR; TCRdb's copy has only in-frame clones and lacks some. The repertoire holds 67,000 or so clones, with 85% to 95% as singletons. The sample originates from a study of cytomegalovirus exposure and HLA in healthy donors. General study results and limits: Confirmation in vitro established that a few CMV-associated chains were specific for CMV antigens. Rarity characterized most TCR sequences, yet some public TCRs appeared in many donors.

The junction had 1 base not matched to a gene; V was cut back by 2 bases and J by 4 bases. This CDR3 has 13 residues. In germline, CDR1 is SEHNR, CDR2 FQNEAQ (reference sequence). The receptor comes from a man aged 18-30 years in good health and CMV-seropositive. The chain combines TRBV7-9 with TRBJ1-2; 7 bases are a match to TRBD1. Sequenced input: PBMCs. DNA for the CDR3: TGTGCCAGCAGCTTAAGGGACAGCTATGGCTACACCTTC. Translation gives CASSLRDSYGYTF.